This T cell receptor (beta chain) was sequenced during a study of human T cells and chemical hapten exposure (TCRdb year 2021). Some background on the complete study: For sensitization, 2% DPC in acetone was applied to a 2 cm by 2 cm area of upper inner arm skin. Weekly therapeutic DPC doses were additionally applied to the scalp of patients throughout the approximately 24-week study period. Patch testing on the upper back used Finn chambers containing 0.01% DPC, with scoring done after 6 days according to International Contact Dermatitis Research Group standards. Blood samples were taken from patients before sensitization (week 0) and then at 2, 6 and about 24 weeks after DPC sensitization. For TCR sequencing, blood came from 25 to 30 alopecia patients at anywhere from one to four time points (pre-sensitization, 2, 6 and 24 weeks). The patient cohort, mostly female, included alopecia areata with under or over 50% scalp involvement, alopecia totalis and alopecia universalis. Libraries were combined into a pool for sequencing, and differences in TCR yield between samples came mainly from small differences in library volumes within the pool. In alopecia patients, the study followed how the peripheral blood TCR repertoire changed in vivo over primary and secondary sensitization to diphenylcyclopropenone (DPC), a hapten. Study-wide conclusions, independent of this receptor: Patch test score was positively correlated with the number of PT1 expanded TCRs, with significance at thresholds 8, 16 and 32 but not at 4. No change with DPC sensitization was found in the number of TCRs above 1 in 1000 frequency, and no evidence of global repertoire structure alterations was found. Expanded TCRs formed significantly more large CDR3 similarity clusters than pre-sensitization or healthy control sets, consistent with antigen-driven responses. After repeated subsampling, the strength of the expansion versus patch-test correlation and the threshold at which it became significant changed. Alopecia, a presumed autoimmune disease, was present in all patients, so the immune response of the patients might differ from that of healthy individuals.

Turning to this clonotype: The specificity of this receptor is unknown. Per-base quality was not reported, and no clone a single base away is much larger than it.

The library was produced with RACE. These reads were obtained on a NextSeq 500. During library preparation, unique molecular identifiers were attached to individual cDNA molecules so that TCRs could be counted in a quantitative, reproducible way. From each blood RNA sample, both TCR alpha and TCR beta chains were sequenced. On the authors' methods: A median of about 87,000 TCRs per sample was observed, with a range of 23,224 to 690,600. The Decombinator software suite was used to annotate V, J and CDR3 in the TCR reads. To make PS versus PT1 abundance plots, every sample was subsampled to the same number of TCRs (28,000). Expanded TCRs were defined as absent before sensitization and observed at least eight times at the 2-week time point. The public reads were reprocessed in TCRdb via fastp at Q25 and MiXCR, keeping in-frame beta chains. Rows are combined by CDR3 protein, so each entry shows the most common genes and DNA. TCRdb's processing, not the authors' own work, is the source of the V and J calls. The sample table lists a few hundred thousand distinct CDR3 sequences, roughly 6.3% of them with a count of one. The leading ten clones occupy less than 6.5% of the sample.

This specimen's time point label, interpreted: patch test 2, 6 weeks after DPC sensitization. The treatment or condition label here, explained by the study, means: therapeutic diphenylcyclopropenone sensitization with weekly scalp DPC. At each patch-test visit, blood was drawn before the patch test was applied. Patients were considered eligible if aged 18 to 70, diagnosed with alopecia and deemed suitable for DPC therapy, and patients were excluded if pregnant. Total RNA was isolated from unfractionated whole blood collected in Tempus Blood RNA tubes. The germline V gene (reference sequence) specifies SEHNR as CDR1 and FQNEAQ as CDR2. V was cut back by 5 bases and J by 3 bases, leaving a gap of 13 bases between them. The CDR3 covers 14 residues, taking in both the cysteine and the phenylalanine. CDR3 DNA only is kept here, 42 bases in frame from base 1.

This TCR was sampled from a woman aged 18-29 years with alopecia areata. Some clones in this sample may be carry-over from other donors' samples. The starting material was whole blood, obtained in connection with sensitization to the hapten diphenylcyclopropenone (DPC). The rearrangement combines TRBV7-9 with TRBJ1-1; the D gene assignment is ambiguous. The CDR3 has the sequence CASSPEGLHTEAFF. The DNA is TGTGCCAGCAGCCCTGAAGGACTTCACACTGAAGCTTTCTTT. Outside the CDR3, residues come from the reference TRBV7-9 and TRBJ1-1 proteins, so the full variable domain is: DTGVSQNPRHKITKRGQNVTFRCDPISEHNRLYWYRQTLGQGPEFLTYFQNEAQLEKSRLLSDRFSAERPKGSFSTLEIQRTEQGDSAMYLCASSPEGLHTEAFFGQGTRLTVV.